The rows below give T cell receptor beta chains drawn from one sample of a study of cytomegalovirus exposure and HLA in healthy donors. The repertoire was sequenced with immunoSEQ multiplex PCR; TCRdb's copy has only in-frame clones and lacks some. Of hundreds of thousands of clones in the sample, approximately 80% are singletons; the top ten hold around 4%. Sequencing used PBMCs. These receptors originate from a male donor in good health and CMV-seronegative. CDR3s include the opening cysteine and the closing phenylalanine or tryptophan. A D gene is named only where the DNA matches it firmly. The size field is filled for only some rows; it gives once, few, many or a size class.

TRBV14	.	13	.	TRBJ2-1	TGTGCCAGCAGGAGGGACTCCTACAATGAGCAGTTCTTC	CASRRDSYNEQFF
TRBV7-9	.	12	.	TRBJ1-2	TGTTCCAGCAGCTTAGGACTAGGTGGCTACACCTTC	CSSSLGLGGYTF
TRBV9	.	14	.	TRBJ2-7	TGTGCCAGCAGCGTGGGGACACATCTCTACGAGCAGTACTTC	CASSVGTHLYEQYF
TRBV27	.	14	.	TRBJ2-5	TGTGCCAGCAGTTTTGGCAGTCGACAAGAGACCCAGTACTTC	CASSFGSRQETQYF
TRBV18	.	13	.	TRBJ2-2	TGTGCCAGCTCACCACTCGACACCGGGGAGCTGTTTTTT	CASSPLDTGELFF
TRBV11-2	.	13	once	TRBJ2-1	TGTGCCAGCAGCTCCCCGTCAGACAATGAGCAGTTCTTC	CASSSPSDNEQFF
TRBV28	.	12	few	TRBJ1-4	TGTGCCAGCAGTTCAGTAAATGAAAAACTGTTTTTT	CASSSVNEKLFF
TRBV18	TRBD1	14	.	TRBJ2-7	TGTGCCAGCTCACAACAGGGGCGATCCTACGAGCAGTACTTC	CASSQQGRSYEQYF
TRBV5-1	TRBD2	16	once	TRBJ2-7	TGCGCCAGCAGCTTGGTAGGCGGGAGGGCCGGGCACGAGCAGTACTTC	CASSLVGGRAGHEQYF
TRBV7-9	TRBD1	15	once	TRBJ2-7	TGTGCCAGCAGCTTAGGACAGGGCGGCAACTACGAGCAGTACTTC	CASSLGQGGNYEQYF
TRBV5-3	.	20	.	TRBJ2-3	TGTGCCAGAAGCTTGGTTGTTCAAGACGGGTGTGATTTTAGCACAGATACGCAGTATTTT	CARSLVVQDGCDFSTDTQYF
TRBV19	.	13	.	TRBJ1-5	TGTGCCAGTGATGACAGAGTAGGTCAGCCCCAGCATTTT	CASDDRVGQPQHF
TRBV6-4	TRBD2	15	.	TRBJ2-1	TGTGCCAGCAGCAAGACTAGCGGCCTACGTAATGAGCAGTTCTTC	CASSKTSGLRNEQFF
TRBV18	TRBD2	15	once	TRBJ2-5	TGTGCCAGCTCACGCGGACTAGCGGGAGTGGAGACCCAGTACTTC	CASSRGLAGVETQYF
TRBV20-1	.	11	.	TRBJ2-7	TGCAGTGCTAGATCCTTCTACGAGCAGTACTTC	CSARSFYEQYF
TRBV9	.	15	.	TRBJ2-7	TGTGCCAGCAGCCATTCGAGAGGGCTGCTACACGAGCAGTACTTC	CASSHSRGLLHEQYF
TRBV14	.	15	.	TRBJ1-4	TGTGCCAGCAGCCCCTTCGGGAATACTTATGAAAAACTGTTTTTT	CASSPFGNTYEKLFF